This T cell receptor beta chain derives from a study of tumor-infiltrating lymphocytes in primary liver carcinoma. Study details: Donors underwent surgery for histopathologically diagnosed primary liver carcinoma. Maximum tumor diameters ranged from about 4 to 10 cm, stage T1-T3 N0M0.

Out of unsorted whole blood came the blood RNA, and germline DNA was extracted as well. The investigators made TCR beta cDNA from roughly 460 ng total RNA, using a constant-region primer. A slightly modified ARM-PCR protocol with three nested multiplex PCR rounds produced these TCR beta libraries. The study ran its first two PCR rounds for around 9 cycles each, using TRBV1-TRBV30 forward primers and a C-beta reverse primer. Using its own MiXCR run on the multiplex PCR reads, TCRdb lists one record per CDR3 protein. The profile shows 300,000 to 350,000 distinct CDR3 sequences, around 60% of them singletons. Study-wide points: Each sample was bulk and unsorted; consequently, CD4+ and CD8+ repertoires were not compared. Relative to tumor region pairs, the tumor-adjacent and tumor-blood pairs showed overlap that was lower.

About this clonotype: Antigen specificity is unknown. An end of the junction differs from the germline gene, which may be a read error.

The CDR3 contains 11 residues. The V gene's germline CDR1 is SEHNR and CDR2 FQNEAQ (reference sequence). This sequence originates from a man aged 40-49 years with primary liver carcinoma and hepatitis B virus infection. Source material: peripheral blood. The V and J genes are TRBV7-9 and TRBJ1-4; unclear D gene. CDR3 DNA: TGTACCAGCGGGGTTCGCGAAAAACTGTTTTTT. Translation gives CTSGVREKLFF.